Detailed here is one T cell receptor beta chain. The CDR3 extends over 17 amino acids. Germline CDR1 is LGHDT and CDR2 is YNNKEL (reference sequence). After removal of 1 base from V and 4 bases from J, the junction contained 12 bases not matched to a gene. The sample originates from a study of blood T cell repertoires in COVID-19. Study in general: The origin of the acute and convalescent COVID-19 samples was the United States, Italy and Spain. PBMCs, B-cell-depleted T cells, or T cells provided the cDNA or gDNA that made up the material.

Generated by immunoSEQ multiplex PCR, the TCRdb table keeps only in-frame clones and is missing some. In the table there are some 28,000 clones, 85% of which are singletons. The chain carries TRBV3-1 (or the pseudogene TRBV3-2) and TRBJ2-5; 7 bases match TRBD2. Source material: peripheral blood. This TCR came from a human donor in a cohort sampled during active COVID-19. The chain's CDR3 is CASSQVKVASGGETQYF. The CDR3 nucleotides read TGTGCCAGCAGCCAAGTAAAGGTTGCTAGCGGCGGAGAGACCCAGTACTTC.